This TCR beta chain was obtained from a study of identical twins. Through template switching, a universal primer site was introduced, and the cDNA contained unique molecular identifiers. Each CDR3 protein is one row after TCRdb ran MiXCR on the 5' RACE reads. The sample shows some 500,000 distinct CDR3 sequences, 20% to 25% of them seen only once. Germline V gene sequence: CDR1 SGHDT, CDR2 YYEEEE. Trimming cost V 1 base and J 0 bases, with 5 bases left between them. The CDR3 contains 13 residues. This clonotype turned up a few times. The sample was also reused in another study, on T cells expressing NK-cell markers. Per that paper: Sorted CD3+CD56+NKG2C+, CD3+CD56+NKG2C- and CD3+CD56-NKG2C+ T cells provided the TCR beta repertoires.

This rearrangement joins TRBV5-6 to TRBJ2-7, with unresolved D. The sequence derives from a woman aged 18 to 35 in good health. Sequenced material: CD4+ T cells sorted from blood. DNA for the CDR3: TGTGCCAGCAGCTTGCACAACTCCTACGAGCAGTACTTC. It encodes CASSLHNSYEQYF. The full variable domain, with the rest looked up from reference TRBV5-6 and TRBJ2-7, is DAGVTQSPTHLIKTRGQQVTLRCSPKSGHDTVSWYQQALGQGPQFIFQYYEEEERQRGNFPDRFSGHQFPNYSSELNVNALLLGDSALYLCASSLHNSYEQYFGPGTRLTVT.